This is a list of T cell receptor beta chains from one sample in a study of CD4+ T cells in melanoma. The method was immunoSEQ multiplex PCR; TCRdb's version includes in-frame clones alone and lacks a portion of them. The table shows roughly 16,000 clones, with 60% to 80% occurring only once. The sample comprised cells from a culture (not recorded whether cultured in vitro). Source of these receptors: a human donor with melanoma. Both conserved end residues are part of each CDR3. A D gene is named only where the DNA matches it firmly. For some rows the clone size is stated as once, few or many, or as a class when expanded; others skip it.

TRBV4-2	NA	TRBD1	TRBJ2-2	TGTGCCAGCAGCCGAAGGGGGCAGGGAATCACCGGGGAGCTGTTTTTT	CASSRRGQGITGELFF
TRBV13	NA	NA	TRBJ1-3	TGTGCCAGCAGCTCGGGGAAGATCTCTGGAAACACCATATATTTT	CASSSGKISGNTIYF
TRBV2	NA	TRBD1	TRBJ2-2	TGTGCCAGCAGTCCACAGGGGTTCACCGGGGAGCTGTTTTTT	CASSPQGFTGELFF
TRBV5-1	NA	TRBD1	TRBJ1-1	TGCGCCAGCAGCTTCAATCAGGGGGCCTGGTTCACTGAAGCTTTCTTT	CASSFNQGAWFTEAFF
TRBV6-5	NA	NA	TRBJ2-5	TGTGCCAGCAGTTACCGGGAGACCCAGTACTTC	CASSYRETQYF
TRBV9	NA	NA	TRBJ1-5	TGTGCCAGCAGCTTGGGAGGGCCTCAGCCCCAGCATTTT	CASSLGGPQPQHF
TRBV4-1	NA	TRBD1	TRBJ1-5	TGCGCCAGCAGCCAAGAGCCTAAGCTCGGGACAGGGGGGAAGATCATAAATCAGCCCCAGCATTTT	CASSQEPKLGTGGKIINQPQHF
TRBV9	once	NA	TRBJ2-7	TGTGCCAGCAGCGTAGCACCGAACGGGGGAGGAGCCGAGCAGTACTTC	CASSVAPNGGGAEQYF
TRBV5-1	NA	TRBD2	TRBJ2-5	TGCGCCAGCAGCTTGACTAGCGGGGGAACTCAAGAGACCCAGTACTTC	CASSLTSGGTQETQYF
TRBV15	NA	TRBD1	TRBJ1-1	TGTGCCACCAGCAGAGGTGGGGGACAGCGCTTTGAAGCTTTCTTT	CATSRGGGQRFEAFF
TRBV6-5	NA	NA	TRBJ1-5	TGTGCCAGCAGCCCTCGGGAGGGCGGTAATCAGCCCCAGCATTTT	CASSPREGGNQPQHF
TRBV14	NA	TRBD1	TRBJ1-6	TGTGCCAGCAGCCCGACAGGGGTTTATAATTCACCCCTCCACTTT	CASSPTGVYNSPLHF
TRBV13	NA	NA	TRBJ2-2	TGTGCCAGCAGGTACAGGCATGGGGAGCTGTTTTTT	CASRYRHGELFF
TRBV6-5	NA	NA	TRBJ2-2	TGTGCCAGCAGGCGGGACAACCGGGCCGGGGAGCTGTTTTTT	CASRRDNRAGELFF
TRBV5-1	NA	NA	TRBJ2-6	TGCGCCAGCAGCTTGGACCCTCCCCAAAACGGGGCCAACGTCCTGACTTTC	CASSLDPPQNGANVLTF
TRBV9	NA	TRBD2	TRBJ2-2	TGTGCCAGCAGCGTAACCCGCAGCGCCCCGGGACTAGCGAGGAACACCGGGGAGCTGTTTTTT	CASSVTRSAPGLARNTGELFF
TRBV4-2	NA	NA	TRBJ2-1	TGTGCCAGCAGCCACTCGCTAATTGGGGAGCAGTTCTTC	CASSHSLIGEQFF
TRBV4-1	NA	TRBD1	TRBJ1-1	TGCGCCAGCAGCCAGGTGGACAGGGGGCGGACGAACACTGAAGCTTTCTTT	CASSQVDRGRTNTEAFF
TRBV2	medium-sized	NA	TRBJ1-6	TGTGCCAGCAGTTCGGCCCTCGGGTTCCCCCTCCACTTT	CASSSALGFPLHF
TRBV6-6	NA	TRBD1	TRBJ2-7	TGTGCCAGCAGGGGACAGAACTACGAGCAGTACTTC	CASRGQNYEQYF
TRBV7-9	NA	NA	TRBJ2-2	TGTGCCAGCAGCTTGGGAGGGACAGCGAACACCGGGGAGCTGTTTTTT	CASSLGGTANTGELFF
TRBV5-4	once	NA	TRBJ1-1	TGTGCCAGCAGCTCCGGACAGAGAATGAACACTGAAGCTTTCTTT	CASSSGQRMNTEAFF
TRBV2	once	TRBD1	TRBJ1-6	TGTGCCAGCAGTGAGTGGACAGGGGGCCTCGGGGCCCTCCACTTT	CASSEWTGGLGALHF
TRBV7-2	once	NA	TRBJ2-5	TGTGCCAGCAGCTTAGTTTGGGGATATTCGGGGGAGACCCAGTACTTC	CASSLVWGYSGETQYF
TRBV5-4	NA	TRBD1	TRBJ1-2	TGTGCCAGCAGCTTTAACCAGGGGGGCTATGGCTACACCTTC	CASSFNQGGYGYTF
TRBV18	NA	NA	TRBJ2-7	TGTGCCAGCTCGAGGGGGGCAGGGTCCGGCGAGCAGTACTTC	CASSRGAGSGEQYF
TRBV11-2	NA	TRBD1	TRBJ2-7	TGTGCCAGCAGCTTAGGGGGGACAGGGCGGGGGAACTTC	CASSLGGTGRGNF
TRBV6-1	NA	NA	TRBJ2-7	TGTGCCAGCAGCTTTCAGGGAACAGTTTACGAGCAGTACTTC	CASSFQGTVYEQYF
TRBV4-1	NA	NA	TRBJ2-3	TGCGCCAGCAGCCAAGGGTTAGGGATCGGCCGCCGGGATACGCAGTATTTT	CASSQGLGIGRRDTQYF
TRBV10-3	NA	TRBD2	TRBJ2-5	TGTGCCATCAGTGAGTCGGAGCGGGGGGTTAGAGGGACCCAGTACTTC	CAISESERGVRGTQYF
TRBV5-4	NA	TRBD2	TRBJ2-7	TGTGCCAGCAGCCGGATTGGGCTAGCGGGGGCCTACGAGCAGTACTTC	CASSRIGLAGAYEQYF
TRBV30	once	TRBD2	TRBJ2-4	TGTGCCGGGGTGATAACCGGACTAGCGGGGGGCCATCAGTACTTC	CAGVITGLAGGHQYF
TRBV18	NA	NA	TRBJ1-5	TGTGCCAGCTCTGCGGAGAGCAATCAGCCCCAGCATTTT	CASSAESNQPQHF
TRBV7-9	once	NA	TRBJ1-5	TGTGCCAGCAGCAGGTCAGGGGTTTTTCAGCCCCAGCATTTT	CASSRSGVFQPQHF
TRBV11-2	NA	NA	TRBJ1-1	TGTGCCAGCACATTAACAGGGAACACTGAAGCTTTCTTT	CASTLTGNTEAFF
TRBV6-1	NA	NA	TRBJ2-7	TGTGCCAGCAGTGAAGGCCCGACTAGGGTCACATACGAGCAGTACTTC	CASSEGPTRVTYEQYF